The clone carrying this TCR beta chain showed up just a few times. Its specificity is unknown. It was with 60 Vbeta and 13 Jbeta primers that the PCR ran. Profiling relied on immunoSEQ multiplex PCR, and the TCRdb table lists in-frame clones only, not all of them. The table lists approximately 190,000 clones, around 75% of them singletons. Deletions cut 3 bases from V and 1 base from J, with 9 bases between. The V gene's germline CDR1 is MNHEY and CDR2 SMNVEV (reference sequence). The length of the CDR3 is 15 residues. This sample was included in a study of cytomegalovirus exposure and HLA in healthy donors. Study findings and constraints: 87-base-pair reads could not separate some V segments, including TRBV6-2 and TRBV6-3.

The origin of this receptor is a woman aged 30 to 39 in good health and CMV-seronegative. This chain joins TRBV27 and TRBJ1-4; D gene unclear. The specimen was PBMCs. CDR3 protein: CASSFNRGTNEKLFF. The CDR3 nucleotides are TGTGCCAGCAGTTTTAATCGGGGAACTAATGAAAAACTGTTTTTT.